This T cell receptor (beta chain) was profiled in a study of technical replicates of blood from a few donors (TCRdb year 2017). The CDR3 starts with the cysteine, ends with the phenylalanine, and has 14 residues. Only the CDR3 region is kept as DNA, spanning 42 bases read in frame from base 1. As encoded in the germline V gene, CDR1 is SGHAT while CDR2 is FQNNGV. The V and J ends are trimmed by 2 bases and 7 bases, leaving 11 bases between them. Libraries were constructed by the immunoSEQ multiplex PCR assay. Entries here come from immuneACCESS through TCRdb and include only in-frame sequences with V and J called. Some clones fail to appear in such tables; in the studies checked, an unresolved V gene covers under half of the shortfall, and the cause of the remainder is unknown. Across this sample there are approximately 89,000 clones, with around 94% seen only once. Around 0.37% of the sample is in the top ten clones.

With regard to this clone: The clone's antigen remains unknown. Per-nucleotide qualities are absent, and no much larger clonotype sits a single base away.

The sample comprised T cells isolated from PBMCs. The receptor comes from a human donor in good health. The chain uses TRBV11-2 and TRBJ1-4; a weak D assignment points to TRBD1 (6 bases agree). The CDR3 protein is CASSLQGLSEKLFF. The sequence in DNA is TGTGCCAGCAGCTTACAGGGGCTTAGTGAAAAACTGTTTTTT.